This TCR beta chain came from a study of OX40 agonist ivuxolimab in advanced cancers. A note on the overall study: Ivuxolimab was a fully human IgG2 agonistic monoclonal antibody targeting the costimulatory receptor OX40 (CD134). Intravenous ivuxolimab was administered to patients every 2 weeks at six dose levels: 0.01, 0.1, 0.3, 1.5, 3 and 10 mg/kg. Of the approximately 50 dose-escalation patients, hepatocellular carcinoma was present in approximately 20, melanoma in roughly 15, renal cell carcinoma in 9 and head and neck cancer in 9. In the dose-escalation cohort, roughly four fifths of patients were male, and the mean age was approximately 64 years, with a range of about 20 to 90. Prior anti-PD-1, anti-PD-L1 or anti-CTLA-4 therapy was permitted, and checkpoint inhibitors had been received by roughly 40% of dose-escalation patients. Partial responses occurred in three dose-escalation patients: two with cutaneous melanoma and one with hepatocellular carcinoma. The point of sequencing TCRbeta in the periphery was to test whether ivuxolimab changed TCR sequence diversity and drove clonal T-cell expansion. The paper reports the monotherapy dose-escalation portion (N of about 50 patients) of the phase I ivuxolimab trial. General conclusions and limits of the study: Low levels of normalized T-cell clonal expansion were also seen in some nonresponding patients. In the 0.1-3.0 mg/kg groups, partial responders had among the lowest normalized peripheral clonal expansion, particularly in CD8+ T cells. The antigen specificity of the clonally expanded peripheral T cells was not determined. Clonal expansion of both CD4+ and CD8+ blood T cells was observed from baseline to week 6 at doses 0.1 to 3.0 mg/kg. On average, CD8+ T cells showed more expanded clones than CD4+ T cells after ivuxolimab.

Genomic DNA was isolated from the sorted cells so that the TCRbeta CDR3 region could be sequenced. The immunoSEQ Assay was used to sequence the TCRbeta CDR3 regions. As stored in TCRdb, this immuneACCESS dataset retains in-frame rearrangements with V and J assigned. A fraction of the clones does not appear; measured against another copy, unresolved V genes explain less than half of the discrepancy, and the remainder lacks a known reason. For this sample the table gives about 34,000 clones, of which about four fifths were detected only once. Approximately 1.3% of the sample rests with the top ten. The germline V gene specifies SGHRS as CDR1 and YFSETQ as CDR2. The CDR3 measures 12 amino acids from cysteine to phenylalanine. Just CDR3 DNA is preserved here, 36 bases in frame from base 1. The V end loses 5 bases and the J end loses 3 bases, and a stretch of 9 bases separates them. Of note for this clone: Its antigen remains unidentified. Base qualities are not at hand, and no much larger clone is one base apart.

Patients with autoimmune disease history or receiving systemic immunosuppression were excluded from the trial. In every dose cohort, peripheral blood was drawn for TCR sequencing at baseline, cycle 4 day 1, and cycle 7 day 1. Samples were obtained from an open-label, multicenter, first-in-human phase I dose-escalation trial of ivuxolimab. Adults with locally advanced or metastatic melanoma, renal cell carcinoma, hepatocellular carcinoma or head and neck squamous cell carcinoma were enrolled in the trial. Before TCR sequencing, CD4+ and CD8+ T cells were separately sorted from peripheral blood. This receptor chain uses TRBV5-1 and TRBJ2-7, and TRBD1 may be the D gene, going by 6 matching bases. Sample: CD4+ or CD8+ T cells sorted from blood, taken in a trial of the OX40 agonist ivuxolimab. The receptor comes from an adult with an advanced solid tumor such as melanoma, head and neck, liver or kidney cancer. The DNA sequence is TGCGCCAGCAGTTCCAGGGGCTACGAGCAGTACTTC. Translation gives CASSSRGYEQYF.